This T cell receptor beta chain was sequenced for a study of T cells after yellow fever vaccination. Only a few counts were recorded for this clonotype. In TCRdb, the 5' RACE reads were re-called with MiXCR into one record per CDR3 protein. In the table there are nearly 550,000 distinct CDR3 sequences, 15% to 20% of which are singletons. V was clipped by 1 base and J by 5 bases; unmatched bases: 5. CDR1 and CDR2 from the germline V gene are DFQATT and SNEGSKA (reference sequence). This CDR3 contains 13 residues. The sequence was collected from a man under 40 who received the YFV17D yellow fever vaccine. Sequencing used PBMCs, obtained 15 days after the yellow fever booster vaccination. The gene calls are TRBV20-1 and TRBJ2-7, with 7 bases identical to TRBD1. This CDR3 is CSARVTGFNEQYF. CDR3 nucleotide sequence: TGCAGTGCTAGAGTGACAGGGTTCAACGAGCAGTACTTC.